Included here is one TCR beta chain sequence, with context. Its specificity is unknown. The entry originates in a study of lymphopenia after photon versus proton radiotherapy. General study results and limits: Better survival with proton therapy was suggested as possible, not demonstrated. Proton therapy kept repertoires fairly stable, unlike photons, which gained effector/memory cells. Oligoclonal CD8+ Temra expansion after nadir drove photon patients' diversity drop.

Trimming at V came to 1 base and at J to 3 bases, leaving 4 bases not matched to a gene. CDR1 and CDR2 from the germline V gene are SGHRS and YFSETQ. This CDR3 has 14 residues. This table comes from immunoSEQ multiplex PCR, and its TCRdb copy is limited to in-frame clones, with some not included. This table holds approximately 150,000 clones, around 85% found once. This TCR came from a man aged 50 to 60 with gastric cancer. The chain is built from TRBV5-1 and TRBJ2-7; 7 nucleotides line up with TRBD2. The input for sequencing was peripheral blood, taken from a patient treated with photon-based radiotherapy. CDR3 sequence: CASSLSSGSYEQYF. The CDR3 coding sequence is TGCGCCAGCAGCTTGTCTAGCGGAAGCTACGAGCAGTACTTC.